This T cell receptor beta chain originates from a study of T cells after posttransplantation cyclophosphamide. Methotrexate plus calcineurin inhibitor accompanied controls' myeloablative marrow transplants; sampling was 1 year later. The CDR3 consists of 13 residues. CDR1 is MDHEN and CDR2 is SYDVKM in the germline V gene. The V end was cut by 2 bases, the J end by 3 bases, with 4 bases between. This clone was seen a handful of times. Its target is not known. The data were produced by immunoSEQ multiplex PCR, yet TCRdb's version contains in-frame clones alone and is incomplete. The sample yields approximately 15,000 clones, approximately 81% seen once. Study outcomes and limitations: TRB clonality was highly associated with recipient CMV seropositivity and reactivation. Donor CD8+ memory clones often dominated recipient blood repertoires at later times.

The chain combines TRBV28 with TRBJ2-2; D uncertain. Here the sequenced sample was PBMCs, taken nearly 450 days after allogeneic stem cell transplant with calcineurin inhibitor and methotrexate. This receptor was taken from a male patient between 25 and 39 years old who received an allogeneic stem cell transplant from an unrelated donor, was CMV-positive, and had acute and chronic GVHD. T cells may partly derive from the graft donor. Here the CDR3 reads CASSLRDTGELFF. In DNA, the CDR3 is TGTGCCAGCAGTTTAAGAGACACCGGGGAGCTGTTTTTT.